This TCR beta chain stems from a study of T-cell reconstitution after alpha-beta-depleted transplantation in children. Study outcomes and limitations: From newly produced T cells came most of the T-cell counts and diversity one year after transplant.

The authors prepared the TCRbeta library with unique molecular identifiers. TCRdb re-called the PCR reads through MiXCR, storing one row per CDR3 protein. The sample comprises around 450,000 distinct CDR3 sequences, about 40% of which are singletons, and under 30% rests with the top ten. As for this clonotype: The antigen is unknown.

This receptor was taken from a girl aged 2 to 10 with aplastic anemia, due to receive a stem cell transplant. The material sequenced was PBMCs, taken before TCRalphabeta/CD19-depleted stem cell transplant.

The CDR3 nucleotides are TGTGCCAGCAGTTACAGCCAGGGCTACAATGAGCAGTTCTTC. Its translation is CASSYSQGYNEQFF. J is TRBJ2-1 and V is TRBV6-5; TRBD1 might be the D (5 bases). CDR1 and CDR2 from the germline V gene are MNHEY and SVGAGI. This CDR3 has 14 amino acids. Trimming shortened V by 2 bases and J by 3 bases, and 8 bases separated the two germline ends.